The next 20 T cell receptor beta chains were all read from a single sample in a study of shared clonotypes between healthy human individuals. TCRdb keeps only in-frame clones here, not all; method: immunoSEQ multiplex PCR. The sample consists of 1,500,000 or so clones, approximately 98.5% of them appearing once. Specimen: naive CD4+ T cells sorted from blood. Subset indicated: CD45RA+ positively selected. These receptors all come from a man aged 25 to 40 in good health.

The rearrangement joins TRBV9 to TRBJ2-2; D gene unclear. Per the germline V gene, CDR1 is SGDLS and CDR2 is YYNGEE. The V end was cut by 1 base, the J end by 6 bases, with 7 bases between. This CDR3 comprises 13 residues. CDR3 bases: TGTGCCAGCAGCGTAATAGGATCCGGGGAGCTGTTTTTT. Protein product: CASSVIGSGELFF.

V gene TRBV6-4 combines with J gene TRBJ1-1; 7 bases fit TRBD1. The CDR3 totals 13 residues. CDR1 and CDR2 from the germline V gene are MRHNA and SNTAGT. J lost 4 bases, V lost 5 bases, and 4 bases had no gene match. CDR3 amino acids: CASSSDRATEAFF. The DNA of the CDR3 is TGTGCCAGCAGTTCCGACAGGGCCACTGAAGCTTTCTTT.

This chain uses TRBV14 with TRBJ2-5; D gene uncertain. The germline CDR1 and CDR2 sequences are SGHDN and FVKESK. Trimming shortened V by 3 bases and J by 2 bases, and 10 bases separated the two germline ends. This CDR3 spans 14 amino acids. The CDR3 coding sequence is TGTGCCAGCAGCCATAACAGAGCTCAAGAGACCCAGTACTTC. This encodes CASSHNRAQETQYF. The full variable domain, rest sourced from reference TRBV14 and TRBJ2-5, is EAGVTQFPSHSVIEKGQTVTLRCDPISGHDNLYWYRRVMGKEIKFLLHFVKESKQDESGMPNNRFLAERTGGTYSTLKVQPAELEDSGVYFCASSHNRAQETQYFGPGTRLLVL.

This clone was picked up one time. The V gene is TRBV28, the J gene TRBJ2-2, with D perhaps TRBD2 (6 bases). The germline V gene has CDR1 MDHEN and CDR2 SYDVKM. The V and J ends lost 3 bases and 6 bases respectively, with 8 bases between them. The CDR3 spans 13 residues. CDR3 in amino acids: CASSLVAAGELFF. As DNA, the CDR3 is TGTGCCAGCAGTTTGGTAGCGGCCGGGGAGCTGTTTTTT.

The chain employs TRBV18 and TRBJ2-7, with D uncertain. The CDR3 is made up of 13 amino acids. Germline values: CDR1 KGHSH, CDR2 LQKENI. Trimming took 2 bases from V and 2 from J, leaving 7 bases between them. This chain's CDR3 is CASSPITAYEQYF. In DNA, the CDR3 is TGTGCCAGCTCACCAATCACAGCCTACGAGCAGTACTTC.

For the CDR3, the DNA is TGTGCCAGCAGTGCAAGGACAGGGGGCAAGAGCAATCAGCCCCAGCATTTT. It encodes CASSARTGGKSNQPQHF. The chain is built from TRBV2 and TRBJ1-5; TRBD1 matches at 11 bases. The V segment lost 4 bases and the J segment 1 base; nucleotides outside the gene matches: 6. The CDR3 loop spans 17 amino acids. The V gene's germline CDR1 is SNHLY and CDR2 FYNNEI.

The chain links TRBV5-1 to TRBJ2-7, with unresolved D. Trimming removed 5 bases at V and 2 bases at J, with 17 bases between. CDR1 and CDR2 from the germline V gene are SGHRS and YFSETQ. The CDR3 has 15 residues. CDR3 bases: TGCGCCAGCAGTTCCGGGCCTAGAGTCCCCTACGAGCAGTACTTC. Its protein is CASSSGPRVPYEQYF.

The V and J genes are TRBV18 and TRBJ1-1, with 8 bases aligning to TRBD1. The germline CDR1 and CDR2 sequences are KGHSH and LQKENI. V lost 5 bases to trimming and J lost 7 bases; unmatched junction nucleotides: 6. This CDR3 has 13 amino acids. The CDR3 bases are TGTGCCAGCTCAATCGACAGGGGCGGTGAAGCTTTCTTT. Protein product: CASSIDRGGEAFF. Full variable domain (rest looked up from reference TRBV18 and TRBJ1-1): NAGVMQNPRHLVRRRGQEARLRCSPMKGHSHVYWYRQLPEEGLKFMVYLQKENIIDESGMPKERFSAEFPKEGPSILRIQQVVRGDSAAYFCASSIDRGGEAFFGQGTRLTVV.

V is TRBV27 and J is TRBJ2-3; a weak D match, TRBD1 (6 bases). CDR3 length: 14 amino acids. Germline CDR1 reads MNHEY; CDR2 reads SMNVEV (reference sequence). V was shortened by 6 bases and J by 2 bases, with 12 bases between the two germline ends. DNA of the CDR3: TGTGCCAGCAGGTGGACAGTATCCACAGATACGCAGTATTTT. Residues: CASRWTVSTDTQYF.

The chain links TRBV7-9 to TRBJ1-5; 8 nucleotides align to TRBD1. V lost 4 bases to trimming and J lost 3 bases; unmatched junction nucleotides: 5. Germline loops: CDR1 SEHNR, CDR2 FQNEAQ (reference sequence). The CDR3 has 15 amino acids. The DNA of the CDR3 is TGTGCCAGCAGCTGGGACAGGTCTAACAATCAGCCCCAGCATTTT. Protein product: CASSWDRSNNQPQHF.

The chain recombines TRBV5-1 with TRBJ2-7, with 8 bases fitting TRBD1. The CDR3 runs 16 residues. V lost 5 bases to trimming and J lost 0 bases; unmatched junction nucleotides: 10. Germline V gene sequence: CDR1 SGHRS, CDR2 YFSETQ. CDR3 loop: CASRRDRPEGSYEQYF. The CDR3 region has the DNA TGCGCCAGCAGAAGGGACAGGCCCGAGGGCTCCTACGAGCAGTACTTC.

The V gene is TRBV11-3, the J gene TRBJ2-7; D not resolved. Trimming removed 7 bases from V and 6 bases from J, with 16 bases in between. Germline V lookup: CDR1 SGHNT, CDR2 YENEEA. The CDR3 is made up of 13 amino acids. The CDR3 spells CASNPLGWGEQYF. CDR3 sequence (DNA): TGTGCCAGCAACCCGTTAGGGTGGGGCGAGCAGTACTTC.

V and J are TRBV11-2 and TRBJ2-1; no clear D gene. In germline, CDR1 is SGHAT, CDR2 FQNNGV. Trimming stripped 4 bases from V and 4 bases from J, with 11 bases between. The CDR3 totals 14 residues. As DNA, the CDR3 is TGTGCCAGCAGCTCCAACGACTTGTACAATGAGCAGTTCTTC. Amino acids: CASSSNDLYNEQFF.

The V gene is TRBV5-1, the J gene TRBJ1-1, with 12 bases identical to TRBD1. V dropped 7 bases and J dropped 3; count of bases not matched to a gene: 4. This CDR3 spans 14 amino acids. The germline V gene has CDR1 SGHRS and CDR2 YFSETQ. CDR3 sequence reads: CASGTGGRDTEAFF. The CDR3 coding sequence is TGCGCCAGCGGGACAGGGGGCAGGGACACTGAAGCTTTCTTT.

J is TRBJ1-2 and V is TRBV19; D call uncertain. The CDR3 covers 15 residues. Germline CDR1 is LNHDA and CDR2 is SQIVND (reference sequence). V was cut by 0 bases and J by 4 bases, with 12 bases left in between. Written as DNA, the CDR3 is TGTGCCAGTAGTATAGATCGGATCGGTACCTATGGCTACACCTTC. Encoded protein: CASSIDRIGTYGYTF. The whole variable domain, remainder taken from reference TRBV19 and TRBJ1-2, is DGGITQSPKYLFRKEGQNVTLSCEQNLNHDAMYWYRQDPGQGLRLIYYSQIVNDFQKGDIAEGYSVSREKKESFPLTVTSAQKNPTAFYLCASSIDRIGTYGYTFGSGTRLTVV.

The chain combines TRBV5-1 with TRBJ2-3; 14 bases map to TRBD2. This CDR3 comprises 16 residues. Germline V gene data show CDR1 as SGHRS and CDR2 as YFSETQ. The ends lost 4 bases at V and 7 bases at J; junction bases unmatched: 8. Written as DNA, the CDR3 is TGCGCCAGCAGCGTACCGGGACTAGCGGGAGCGAATACGCAGTATTTT. It yields the protein CASSVPGLAGANTQYF.

The chain recombines TRBV18 with TRBJ2-1; possible D gene TRBD1, 6 bases. CDR1 is KGHSH, CDR2 LQKENI, per germline. The V end lost 4 bases, the J end lost 2 bases, and 12 bases lay between the germline ends. CDR3 size: 15 residues. Here the CDR3 reads CASSQLTGTYNEQFF. Written as DNA, the CDR3 is TGTGCCAGCTCACAGCTCACAGGGACCTACAATGAGCAGTTCTTC.

The V call is TRBV11-2, the J call TRBJ1-4; D call uncertain. V was trimmed by 3 bases and J by 7 bases, leaving 15 bases between them. Germline V gene data show CDR1 as SGHAT and CDR2 as FQNNGV. There are 15 residues in the CDR3. The CDR3, as DNA: TGTGCCAGCAGCTTCGGATCGGAAAACGGTGAAAAACTGTTTTTT. As protein: CASSFGSENGEKLFF.

Regarding this clone: At the DNA level, this CDR3 is encoded by other sequences in the same sample as well. The chain uses TRBV5-1 and TRBJ2-7, with 9 bases aligning to TRBD1. The junction had 3 bases not matched to a gene; V was cut back by 3 bases and J by 2 bases. This CDR3 has 14 residues. The germline CDR1 and CDR2 sequences are SGHRS and YFSETQ. The CDR3 reads CASSSGTGTYEQYF. CDR3 sequence (DNA): TGCGCCAGCAGCTCCGGGACAGGGACCTACGAGCAGTACTTC.

Remarks on this clone: This specimen includes other DNA sequences encoding the same CDR3. The chain is built from TRBV11-3 and TRBJ2-2; no reliable D call. The CDR3 sequence is 12 residues long. The germline V gene encodes CDR1 SGHNT and CDR2 YENEEA. Trimming shortened V by 5 bases and J by 4 bases, and 5 bases separated the two germline ends. CDR3 protein: CASSPPTGELFF. The CDR3 nucleotides read TGTGCCAGCAGCCCACCCACCGGGGAGCTGTTTTTT.